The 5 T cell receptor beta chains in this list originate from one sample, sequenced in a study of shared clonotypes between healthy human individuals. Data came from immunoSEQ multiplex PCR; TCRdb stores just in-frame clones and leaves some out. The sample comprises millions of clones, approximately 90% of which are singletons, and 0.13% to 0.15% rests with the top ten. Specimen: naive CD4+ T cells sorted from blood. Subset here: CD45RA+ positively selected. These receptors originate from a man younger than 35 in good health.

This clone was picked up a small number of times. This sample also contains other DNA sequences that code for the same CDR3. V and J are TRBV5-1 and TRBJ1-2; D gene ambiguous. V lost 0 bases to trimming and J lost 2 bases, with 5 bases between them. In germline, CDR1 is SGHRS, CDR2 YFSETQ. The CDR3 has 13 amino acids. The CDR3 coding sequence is TGCGCCAGCAGCTTGGGTCAGAACTATGGCTACACCTTC. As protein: CASSLGQNYGYTF.

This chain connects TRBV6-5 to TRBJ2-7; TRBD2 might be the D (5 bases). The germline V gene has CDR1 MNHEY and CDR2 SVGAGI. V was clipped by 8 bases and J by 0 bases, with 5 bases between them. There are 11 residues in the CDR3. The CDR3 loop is CASGLSYEQYF. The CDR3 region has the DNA TGTGCCAGCGGACTCTCCTACGAGCAGTACTTC.

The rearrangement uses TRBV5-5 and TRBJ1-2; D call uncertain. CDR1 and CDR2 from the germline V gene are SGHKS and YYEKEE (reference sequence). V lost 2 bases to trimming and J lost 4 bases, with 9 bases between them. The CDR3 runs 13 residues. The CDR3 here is CASSLGPSYGYTF. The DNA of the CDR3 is TGTGCCAGCAGCTTAGGGCCATCCTATGGCTACACCTTC.

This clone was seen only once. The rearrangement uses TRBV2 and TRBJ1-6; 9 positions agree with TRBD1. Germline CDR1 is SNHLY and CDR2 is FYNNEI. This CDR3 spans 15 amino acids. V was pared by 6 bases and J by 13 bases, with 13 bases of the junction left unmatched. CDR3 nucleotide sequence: TGTGCCAGCAGGACTATCACAGGGGGCGCGAGGCCCCTCCACTTT. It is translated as CASRTITGGARPLHF.

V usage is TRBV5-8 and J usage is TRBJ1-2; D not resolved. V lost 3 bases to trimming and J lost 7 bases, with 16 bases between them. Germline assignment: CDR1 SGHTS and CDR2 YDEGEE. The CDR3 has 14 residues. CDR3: CASSSVTTRRGYTF. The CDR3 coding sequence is TGTGCCAGCAGCTCTGTAACGACTCGGCGTGGCTACACCTTC.